These 7 T cell receptor beta chains were all obtained from the same sample, sequenced in a study of blood T cell repertoires in COVID-19. Using immunoSEQ multiplex PCR, the repertoire was profiled, and TCRdb retains in-frame clones only, with some absent. This sample has 150,000 to 200,000 clones, with around 82% found just once. Sequenced material: peripheral blood. Receptors were obtained from a woman aged 40 to 50 with COVID-19, enrolled during active disease.

The chain employs TRBV11-2 and TRBJ2-4, with 9 bases that match TRBD1. CDR3 length: 13 residues. Germline V lookup: CDR1 SGHAT, CDR2 FQNNGV. V was pared by 5 bases and J by 7 bases, with 3 bases of the junction left unmatched. CDR3 amino acids: CASSTGQGNIQYF. The CDR3 region has the DNA TGTGCCAGCAGCACCGGACAGGGGAACATTCAGTACTTC.

The chain links TRBV5-4 to TRBJ2-3, with TRBD1 matching over 7 bases. V was clipped by 4 bases and J by 2 bases; unmatched bases: 7. CDR3 length equals 15 residues. Per germline, CDR1 SGHNT and CDR2 YYREEE (reference sequence). Written as DNA, the CDR3 is TGTGCCAGCAGCGGGGGACAGCGAATCACAGATACGCAGTATTTT. Amino acids: CASSGGQRITDTQYF.

The chain has TRBV5-1 and TRBJ2-1; D may be TRBD2 (6 bases). CDR1 is SGHRS, CDR2 YFSETQ, per germline. V shed 0 bases and J shed 7 bases, with 11 bases lying between them. This CDR3 has 14 residues. CDR3 bases: TGCGCCAGCAGCTTGGTGGGACTTCCGAATGAGCAGTTCTTC. The encoded protein is CASSLVGLPNEQFF.

The V call is TRBV6-2 or TRBV6-3, the J call TRBJ2-5; 11 bases are shared with TRBD2. The V gene's germline CDR1 is MNHEY and CDR2 SVGEGT. Trimming removed 5 bases from V and 0 bases from J; junction bases left unmatched: 5. This CDR3 is 16 amino acids long. The CDR3 loop reads CASSQPTSGDQETQYF. CDR3 DNA: TGTGCCAGCAGTCAGCCGACTAGCGGGGACCAAGAGACCCAGTACTTC.

This rearrangement joins TRBV11-3 to TRBJ2-5; 11 positions agree with TRBD2. There are 16 residues in the CDR3. V shed 5 bases and J 7 bases; nucleotides not matched to a gene: 12. In germline, CDR1 is SGHNT, CDR2 YENEEA. The CDR3 DNA reads as TGTGCCAGCAGCGCGCGAACTAGCGGGGGCCCCAGGACCCAGTACTTC. Residues: CASSARTSGGPRTQYF.

The chain recombines TRBV6-2 or TRBV6-3 with TRBJ2-5; TRBD2 matches at 8 bases. CDR3 length: 14 residues. Germline loops: CDR1 MNHEY, CDR2 SVGEGT. With 5 bases clipped from V and 5 bases from J, the junction kept 7 bases outside the gene matches. The CDR3 region has the DNA TGTGCCAGCAGTCGGACTAGCCGTCCGGAGACCCAGTACTTC. It yields the protein CASSRTSRPETQYF.

The rearrangement uses TRBV5-6 and TRBJ1-2; 10 bases agree with TRBD1. The CDR3 has 14 residues. V lost 4 bases to trimming and J lost 7 bases; unmatched junction nucleotides: 7. Germline-derived CDR1 and CDR2 are SGHDT and YYEEEE. CDR3 region: CASSRDRGFGGYTF. As DNA, the CDR3 is TGTGCCAGCAGCCGGGACAGGGGATTCGGTGGCTACACCTTC.